One sample yielded the 20 T cell receptor beta chains listed below, sequenced in a study of shared clonotypes between healthy human individuals (dated by TCRdb to the early 2020s). Library generation was performed with the immunoSEQ multiplex PCR assay. Sourced from immuneACCESS, this table was stored by TCRdb with only in-frame sequences that have V and J called. A share of the clones is absent; for the studies checked, an unresolved V gene accounts for under half, and the remainder has no known explanation. Present in this sample are more than 1,200,000 clones, 98% of which were seen just once. The ten largest clones add up to over 0.3% of the sample. Source material: naive CD4+ T cells sorted from blood. The sample's cell subset or site label, in plain terms: CD45RA+ positively selected. Receptors originate from a young man in good health.

This chain connects TRBV10-3 to TRBJ2-2; D might be TRBD1 or TRBD2, each matching 5 bases. Between the trimmed V and J ends, which lost 3 bases and 5 bases, there was a span of 7 bases. The CDR3 covers 13 residues. The germline V gene encodes CDR1 ENHRY and CDR2 SYGVKD. The CDR3 nucleotides read TGTGCCATCAGTGACAGGGAGACCGGGGAGCTGTTTTTT. As protein: CAISDRETGELFF.

The chain combines TRBV9 with TRBJ1-2, with D unclear. V lost 0 bases and J 8 bases, leaving 8 bases between the germline ends. In germline, CDR1 is SGDLS, CDR2 YYNGEE. The CDR3 spans 12 residues. CDR3 coding DNA: TGTGCCAGCAGCGTAGGGACGGAGGGCTACACCTTC. It specifies CASSVGTEGYTF.

V is TRBV7-8 and J is TRBJ2-1; TRBD2 agrees at 8 bases. The CDR3 is 16 residues long. V was clipped by 5 bases and J by 0 bases; unmatched bases: 6. Germline V gene data show CDR1 as SGHVS and CDR2 as FQNEAQ. CDR3 in amino acids: CASSPSGPSSYNEQFF. The DNA for the CDR3 is TGTGCCAGCAGCCCTAGCGGGCCGAGCTCCTACAATGAGCAGTTCTTC. The whole variable domain, remainder taken from reference TRBV7-8 and TRBJ2-1, is GAGVSQSPRYKVAKRGQDVALRCDPISGHVSLFWYQQALGQGPEFLTYFQNEAQLDKSGLPSDRFFAERPEGSVSTLKIQRTQQEDSAVYLCASSPSGPSSYNEQFFGPGTRLTVL.

CDR3 in amino acids: CASSFGIFVIGDTQYF. The DNA of the CDR3 is TGCGCCAGCAGCTTTGGGATCTTCGTGATTGGAGATACGCAGTATTTT. The chain couples TRBV5-1 to TRBJ2-3; D unresolved. The germline gives CDR1 SGHRS, CDR2 YFSETQ. This CDR3 has 16 residues. Trimming removed 2 bases at V and 5 bases at J, with 18 bases between.

The genes are TRBV5-1 and TRBJ1-2; TRBD1 matches at 7 bases. This CDR3 has 14 residues. Trimming took 3 bases from V and 6 from J; bases not matched to a gene: 8. In germline, CDR1 is SGHRS, CDR2 YFSETQ. Written as DNA, the CDR3 is TGCGCCAGCAGCTACAGACAGGGTGATGATGGCTACACCTTC. Translated: CASSYRQGDDGYTF.

The rearrangement links TRBV7-2 to TRBJ2-7; 8 nucleotides align to TRBD2. The CDR3 covers 18 residues. Unmatched junction bases numbered 12, after V lost 0 bases and J lost 2 bases. The V gene's germline CDR1 is SGHTA and CDR2 FQGNSA. CDR3 coding DNA: TGTGCCAGCAGCTTAGCCGGTAGCGGGACGCCCCCGACCTACGAGCAGTACTTC. It codes for CASSLAGSGTPPTYEQYF.

The CDR3 DNA reads as TGTGCCAGCTCGACAGGGGCCCCCTATGGCTACACCTTC. It specifies CASSTGAPYGYTF. J is TRBJ1-2 and V is TRBV6-1; 8 bases agree with TRBD1. Losses at the gene ends were 8 bases for V and 4 bases for J; bases not matched to a gene: 6. The CDR3 covers 13 residues. The germline V gene encodes CDR1 MNHNS and CDR2 SASEGT.

J is TRBJ2-1 and V is TRBV18, with D perhaps matching TRBD2 (7 bases). The V gene lost 2 bases and the J gene lost 8 bases, with 16 bases spanning the gap. Germline CDR1 reads KGHSH; CDR2 reads LQKENI. The CDR3 totals 15 residues. The CDR3 reads CASSPVGGRKDEQFF. CDR3 sequence (DNA): TGTGCCAGCTCACCAGTCGGGGGGCGCAAGGATGAGCAGTTCTTC.

The chain combines TRBV7-8 with TRBJ2-5; TRBD2 aligns across 11 bases. With 2 bases clipped from V and 5 bases from J, the junction kept 4 bases outside the gene matches. The CDR3 totals 15 residues. Germline V gene lookup returns CDR1 SGHVS and CDR2 FQNEAQ. The CDR3 DNA reads as TGTGCCAGCAGCTTACTGACTAGCGGGATGGAGACCCAGTACTTC. Translated, it gives CASSLLTSGMETQYF.

This clone is a singleton in its sample. The chain couples TRBV23-1 to TRBJ2-6, with D possibly being TRBD1 (6 bases). TRBV23-1 is sorted into the ORF group, with uncertain function. Deletions cut 4 bases from V and 4 bases from J, with 8 bases between. The CDR3 consists of 14 residues. The CDR3 reads CASSRQVGANVLTF. In DNA form, the CDR3 reads TGCGCCAGCAGTCGACAGGTGGGGGCCAACGTCCTGACTTTC.

This sequence joins TRBV30 and TRBJ2-1; 7 nucleotides agree with TRBD2. Germline trimming cut 3 bases from V and 5 bases from J; bases unmatched to any gene: 10. CDR3 size: 15 residues. Per the germline V gene, CDR1 is GTSNPN and CDR2 is SVGIG (reference sequence). The CDR3 loop reads CAWRSWTRVNNEQFF. The CDR3 coding sequence is TGTGCCTGGAGAAGCTGGACTAGAGTCAACAATGAGCAGTTCTTC.

Comments on this clone: Other DNA sequences from this sample encode an identical CDR3 as well. The J gene is TRBJ2-1, the V gene TRBV5-1; TRBD2 matches at 11 bases. CDR1 SGHRS and CDR2 YFSETQ come from the germline V gene. The trim removed 4 bases at V and 5 bases at J, leaving 5 bases unmatched. This CDR3 region has 15 residues. The CDR3 coding sequence is TGCGCCAGCAGCCCTCCGGGACTAGCGGACAATGAGCAGTTCTTC. Encoded protein: CASSPPGLADNEQFF.

This clone was recorded once. The J gene is TRBJ2-3, the V gene TRBV4-3; TRBD1 matches at 9 bases. The CDR3 length is 15 residues. CDR1 and CDR2 (germline): LGHNA, YSLEER. V was pared by 5 bases and J by 3 bases, with 6 bases of the junction left unmatched. CDR3 nucleotides: TGCGCCAGCAGCGATGGGACAGGGATTACAGATACGCAGTATTTT. Protein sequence: CASSDGTGITDTQYF.

V gene TRBV29-1 combines with J gene TRBJ1-4; D unresolved. CDR1 is SQVTM, CDR2 ANQGSEA, per germline. V was pared by 6 bases and J by 3 bases, with 20 bases between. The CDR3 has 16 residues. CDR3 bases: TGCAGCGTAAGGGTGGACGAGAGGGTCGCTAATGAAAAACTGTTTTTT. This encodes CSVRVDERVANEKLFF.

The sample holds a few counts of this clone. The rearrangement uses TRBV14 and TRBJ2-2; D ambiguous. V was clipped by 1 base and J by 6 bases, with 9 bases between them. Per the germline V gene, CDR1 is SGHDN and CDR2 is FVKESK. This CDR3 region has 14 residues. Written as DNA, the CDR3 is TGTGCCAGCAGCCAAGTTGCGTTGGCCGGGGAGCTGTTTTTT. Its translation is CASSQVALAGELFF. Full variable domain (remainder filled in from reference TRBV14 and TRBJ2-2): EAGVTQFPSHSVIEKGQTVTLRCDPISGHDNLYWYRRVMGKEIKFLLHFVKESKQDESGMPNNRFLAERTGGTYSTLKVQPAELEDSGVYFCASSQVALAGELFFGEGSRLTVL.

V is TRBV30 and J is TRBJ1-2; D gene unclear. Per the germline V gene, CDR1 is GTSNPN and CDR2 is SVGIG (reference sequence). The CDR3 consists of 14 residues. With 0 bases removed from V and 4 bases from J, the gap between germline ends came to 12 bases. DNA of the CDR3: TGTGCCTGGAGTGTTTCGAGGGCTGGCTATGGCTACACCTTC. Its protein is CAWSVSRAGYGYTF.

J is TRBJ2-3 and V is TRBV5-1; 9 bases line up with TRBD2. The V gene's germline CDR1 is SGHRS and CDR2 YFSETQ. The CDR3 spans 17 residues. V shed 0 bases and J 1 base; nucleotides not matched to a gene: 6. CDR3 DNA: TGCGCCAGCAGCTTGGAAGGCCAGCGGGAGGGCACAGATACGCAGTATTTT. Protein sequence: CASSLEGQREGTDTQYF.

The chain joins TRBV18 to TRBJ2-2; D call uncertain. V dropped 6 bases and J dropped 0 bases, with 17 bases sitting between them. Germline CDR1 is KGHSH and CDR2 is LQKENI. There are 17 residues in the CDR3. The CDR3 sequence: CASSLSPGLPNTGELFF. As DNA, the CDR3 is TGTGCCAGCTCGCTATCCCCTGGGCTACCGAACACCGGGGAGCTGTTTTTT.

V gene TRBV11-2 combines with J gene TRBJ2-1; 9 positions match TRBD2. Trimming took 5 bases from V and 0 from J; bases not matched to a gene: 8. Per germline, CDR1 SGHAT and CDR2 FQNNGV. This CDR3 spans 17 amino acids. The CDR3 reads CASSPRTSASSYNEQFF. In DNA, the CDR3 is TGTGCCAGCAGCCCGCGGACTAGCGCGAGCTCCTACAATGAGCAGTTCTTC.

This chain connects TRBV2 to TRBJ1-5; a possible D gene is TRBD1 (6 bases). The CDR3 totals 12 residues. The ends were cut back, 8 bases at V and 10 bases at J, with 15 bases in the middle. Germline CDR1 is SNHLY and CDR2 is FYNNEI. CDR3 in DNA: TGTGCCAGCCGGACAGTCTCCCGTCCCCAGCATTTT. This encodes CASRTVSRPQHF.